Below, 15 T cell receptor beta chains from the same sample are listed, as sequenced in a study of T cell repertoires in cytomegalovirus infection. TCRdb passed the reads through MiXCR, listing each CDR3 protein once. The data contain tens of thousands of distinct CDR3 sequences, approximately 30% of them singletons. The antigens of these receptors remain unknown. The sequencing used CD8+ T cells from cultured PBMCs, collected from culture after CMV antigen stimulation. The receptors derive from a human donor in good health (CMV status not recorded). Some clones in this sample may be carry-over from other donors' samples.

V is TRBV20-1 and J is TRBJ2-7; 9 nucleotides line up with TRBD2. J gave up 4 bases and V 7 bases, and 8 bases lay outside the gene matches. Germline CDR1 DFQATT, CDR2 SNEGSKA (reference sequence). This CDR3 has 13 amino acids. CDR3 nucleotides: TGCAGTGTCCGCGGGGGGGGCGGGTACGAGCAGTACTTC. Residues: CSVRGGGGYEQYF.

The CDR3 loop is CASSPGTAYGYTF. As DNA, the CDR3 is TGTGCCAGCAGCCCCGGGACAGCTTATGGCTACACCTTC. J is TRBJ1-2 and V is TRBV7-9; 7 bases match TRBD1. This CDR3 has 13 residues. The germline gives CDR1 SEHNR, CDR2 FQNEAQ (reference sequence). V dropped 5 bases and J dropped 5; count of bases not matched to a gene: 5.

The genes are TRBV6-5 and TRBJ2-7; D remains ambiguous. This CDR3 has 12 residues. V was pared by 7 bases and J by 1 base, with 8 bases between. Germline CDR1 MNHEY, CDR2 SVGAGI. The CDR3 sequence is CASMGWSYEQYF. As DNA, the CDR3 is TGTGCCAGCATGGGGTGGTCCTACGAGCAGTACTTC.

In this sample, this clonotype is medium-sized. The J gene is TRBJ2-1, the V gene TRBV10-3; TRBD2 matches 9 bases. CDR3 length: 16 amino acids. Trimming at V came to 0 bases and at J to 4 bases, leaving 4 bases not matched to a gene. Germline CDR1 ENHRY, CDR2 SYGVKD. CDR3 DNA: TGTGCCATCAGTGAGTCGATGGCGGGAGGGTACAATGAGCAGTTCTTC. Translated: CAISESMAGGYNEQFF.

Ten or more counts support this clonotype. The chain carries TRBV7-9 and TRBJ2-3; 10 bases align to TRBD1. This CDR3 spans 15 amino acids. The V segment lost 4 bases and the J segment 4 bases; nucleotides outside the gene matches: 5. Germline V gene sequence: CDR1 SEHNR, CDR2 FQNEAQ (reference sequence). The CDR3 sequence: CASSSGTGEADTQYF. DNA for the CDR3: TGTGCCAGCAGCTCCGGGACAGGGGAAGCAGATACGCAGTATTTT.

CDR3 in DNA: TGTGCCAGCAGCTTAGCCCCTGAACCTCTTGGGACCCAGTACTTC. It translates to CASSLAPEPLGTQYF. The chain employs TRBV7-6 and TRBJ2-5, with D unresolved. Trimming removed 0 bases from V and 7 bases from J, with 15 bases in between. Germline loops: CDR1 SGHVS, CDR2 FNYEAQ. The CDR3 consists of 15 residues.

The chain recombines TRBV12-3 or TRBV12-4 with TRBJ2-5; 10 nucleotides align to TRBD2. V shed 5 bases, J shed 0 bases, and the junction held 3 bases outside the gene matches. This CDR3 comprises 15 residues. The CDR3: CASSPGTSDQETQYF. The CDR3 DNA reads as TGTGCCAGCAGTCCCGGGACTAGCGACCAAGAGACCCAGTACTTC.

This clonotype was picked up a small number of times. The CDR3 nucleotides are TGTGCCACCAGCAGAGTTCCTTGGACGTTAGAGACCCAGTACTTC. Protein: CATSRVPWTLETQYF. The chain joins TRBV15 to TRBJ2-5; D is ambiguous. In germline, CDR1 is LNHNV, CDR2 YYDKDF (reference sequence). V lost 1 base and J lost 4, with 13 bases in between. This CDR3 is built from 15 residues.

Concerning this clonotype: A much larger clone differs from this one at a single base, so this may be a read error. The chain joins TRBV11-3 to TRBJ1-1; D is ambiguous. There are 17 residues in the CDR3. Germline values: CDR1 SGHNT, CDR2 YENEEA. The ends were cut back, 9 bases at V and 2 bases at J, with 25 bases in the middle. Written as DNA, the CDR3 is TGTGCCAGTGGGAGCCCACCCGAGAGGAGAGTTAACACTGAAGCTTTCTTT. This codes for CASGSPPERRVNTEAFF.

This rearrangement joins TRBV25-1 to TRBJ1-1; D may be TRBD1 (5 bases). V was clipped by 4 bases and J by 0 bases, with 9 bases between them. The CDR3 is made up of 14 amino acids. The V gene's germline CDR1 is MGHDK and CDR2 SYGVNS. As DNA, the CDR3 is TGTGCCAGCAGTGGGGGACTGCTGAACACTGAAGCTTTCTTT. Amino acid sequence: CASSGGLLNTEAFF.

As to this clonotype: This may come from a read error, since a much larger clone is one base off. The chain has TRBV18 and TRBJ2-1; TRBD2 is a possible D gene (5 bases). The CDR3 extends over 16 amino acids. The V gene's germline CDR1 is KGHSH and CDR2 LQKENI. CDR3 in DNA: TGTGCCAGATCACTCACAACTGGAGGATCTGACAATGAGCAGTTCTTC. It specifies CARSLTTGGSDNEQFF.

This clonotype was picked up many times. The chain recombines TRBV19 with TRBJ1-1, with D unresolved. The V and J ends lost 6 bases and 4 bases respectively, with 18 bases between them. The CDR3 length is 15 residues. CDR1 and CDR2 (germline): LNHDA, SQIVND (reference sequence). The CDR3 spells CASRGFPVTGTEAFF. The CDR3 nucleotides read TGTGCCAGTAGAGGGTTTCCGGTGACTGGCACTGAAGCTTTCTTT.

At least ten counts were recorded for this clonotype. The rearrangement joins TRBV28 to TRBJ2-7; TRBD1 might be the D (5 bases). The length of the CDR3 is 13 residues. In germline, CDR1 is MDHEN, CDR2 SYDVKM. V lost 5 bases and J lost 2, with 10 bases in between. CDR3 amino acids: CASSTRQPYEQYF. The CDR3 DNA follows: TGTGCCAGCAGTACTCGACAGCCCTACGAGCAGTACTTC.

The table lists this clonotype with a few counts. This chain joins TRBV7-2 and TRBJ2-5, with D maybe TRBD2 (5 bases). Germline CDR1 and CDR2: SGHTA and FQGNSA. V was shortened by 2 bases and J by 3 bases, with 7 bases between the two germline ends. CDR3 length: 13 residues. The CDR3 nucleotides read TGTGCCAGCAGCTTATGGGGAGAAGAGACCCAGTACTTC. Protein product: CASSLWGEETQYF. Complete variable domain (other parts from reference TRBV7-2 and TRBJ2-5): GAGVSQSPSNKVTEKGKDVELRCDPISGHTALYWYRQSLGQGLEFLIYFQGNSAPDKSGLPSDRFSAERTGGSVSTLTIQRTQQEDSAVYLCASSLWGEETQYFGPGTRLLVL.

The chain joins TRBV12-3 or TRBV12-4 to TRBJ2-5; 10 bases are shared with TRBD1. V lost 1 base to trimming and J lost 5 bases; unmatched junction nucleotides: 7. CDR3 length: 16 amino acids. CDR3 in amino acids: CASSLEGTGAAETQYF. Written as DNA, the CDR3 is TGTGCCAGCAGTTTAGAGGGGACAGGGGCTGCGGAGACCCAGTACTTC.